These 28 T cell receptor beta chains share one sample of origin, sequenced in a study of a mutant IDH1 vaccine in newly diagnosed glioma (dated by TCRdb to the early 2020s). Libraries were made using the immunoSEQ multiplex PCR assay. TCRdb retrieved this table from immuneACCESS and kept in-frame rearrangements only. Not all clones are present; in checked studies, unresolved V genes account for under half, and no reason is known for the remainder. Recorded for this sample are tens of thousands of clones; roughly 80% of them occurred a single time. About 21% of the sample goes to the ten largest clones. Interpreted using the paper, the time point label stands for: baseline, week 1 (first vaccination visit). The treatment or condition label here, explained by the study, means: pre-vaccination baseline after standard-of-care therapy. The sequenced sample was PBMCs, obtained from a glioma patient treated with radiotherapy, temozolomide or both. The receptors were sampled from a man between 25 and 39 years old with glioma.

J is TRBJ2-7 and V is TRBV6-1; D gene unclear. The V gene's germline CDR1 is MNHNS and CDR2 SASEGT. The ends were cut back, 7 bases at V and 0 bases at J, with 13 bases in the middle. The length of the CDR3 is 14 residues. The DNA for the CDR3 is TGTGCCAGCAAGCCGGGCCCCCCCTCCTACGAGCAGTACTTC. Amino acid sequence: CASKPGPPSYEQYF.

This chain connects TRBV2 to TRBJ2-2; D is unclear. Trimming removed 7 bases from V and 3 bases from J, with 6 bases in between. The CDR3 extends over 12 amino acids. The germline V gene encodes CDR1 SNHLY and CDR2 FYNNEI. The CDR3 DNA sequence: TGTGCCAGCACCCTTTACACCGGGGAGCTGTTTTTT. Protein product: CASTLYTGELFF. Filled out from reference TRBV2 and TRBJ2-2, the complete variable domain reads EPEVTQTPSHQVTQMGQEVILRCVPISNHLYFYWYRQILGQKVEFLVSFYNNEISEKSEIFDDQFSVERPDGSNFTLKIRSTKLEDSAMYFCASTLYTGELFFGEGSRLTVL.

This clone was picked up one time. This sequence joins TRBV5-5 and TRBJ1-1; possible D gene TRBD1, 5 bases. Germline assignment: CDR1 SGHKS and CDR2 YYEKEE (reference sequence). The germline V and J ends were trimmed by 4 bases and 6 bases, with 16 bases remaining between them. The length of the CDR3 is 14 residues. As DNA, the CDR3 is TGTGCCAGCAGCCTTGGCATGACAGTCCCTGAAGCTTTCTTT. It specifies CASSLGMTVPEAFF.

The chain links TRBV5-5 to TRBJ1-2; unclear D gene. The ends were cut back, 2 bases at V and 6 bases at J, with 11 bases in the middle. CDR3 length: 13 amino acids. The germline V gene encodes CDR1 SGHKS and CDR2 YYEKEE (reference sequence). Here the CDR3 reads CASSFSTLDGYTF. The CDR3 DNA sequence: TGTGCCAGCAGCTTTTCGACCCTCGATGGCTACACCTTC.

This CDR3 reads CASSVASRVTNQPQHF. Written as DNA, the CDR3 is TGTGCCAGCAGCGTAGCCTCCAGGGTAACAAATCAGCCCCAGCATTTT. The chain has TRBV9 and TRBJ1-5, with a possible D match to TRBD1 (5 bases). Germline V gene sequence: CDR1 SGDLS, CDR2 YYNGEE. The CDR3 extends over 16 amino acids. Trimming pared 0 bases from V and 4 bases from J, leaving 14 bases between.

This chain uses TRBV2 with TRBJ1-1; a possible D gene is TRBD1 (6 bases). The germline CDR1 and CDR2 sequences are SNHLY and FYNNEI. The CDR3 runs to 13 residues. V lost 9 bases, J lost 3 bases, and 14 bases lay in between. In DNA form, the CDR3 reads TGTGCCAGTCGGGGGGGGCCGGACACTGAAGCTTTCTTT. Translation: CASRGGPDTEAFF.

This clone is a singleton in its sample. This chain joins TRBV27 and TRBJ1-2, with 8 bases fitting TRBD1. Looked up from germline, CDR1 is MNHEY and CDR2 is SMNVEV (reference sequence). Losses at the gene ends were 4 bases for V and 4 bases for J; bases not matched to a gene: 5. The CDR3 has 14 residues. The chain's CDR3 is CASSSSGGIYGYTF. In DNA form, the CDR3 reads TGTGCCAGCAGTTCCTCAGGGGGCATCTATGGCTACACCTTC.

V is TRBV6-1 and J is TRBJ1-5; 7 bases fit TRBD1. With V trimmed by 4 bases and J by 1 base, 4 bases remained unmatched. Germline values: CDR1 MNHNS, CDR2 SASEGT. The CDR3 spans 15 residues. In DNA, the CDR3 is TGTGCCAGCAGTGCCCCGGGACAGAGCAATCAGCCCCAGCATTTT. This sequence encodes CASSAPGQSNQPQHF.

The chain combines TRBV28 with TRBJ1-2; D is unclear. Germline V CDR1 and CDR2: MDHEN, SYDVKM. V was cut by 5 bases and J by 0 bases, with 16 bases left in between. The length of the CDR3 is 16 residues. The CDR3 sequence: CASSGAWAVANYGYTF. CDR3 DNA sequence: TGTGCCAGCAGTGGAGCCTGGGCGGTTGCTAACTATGGCTACACCTTC.

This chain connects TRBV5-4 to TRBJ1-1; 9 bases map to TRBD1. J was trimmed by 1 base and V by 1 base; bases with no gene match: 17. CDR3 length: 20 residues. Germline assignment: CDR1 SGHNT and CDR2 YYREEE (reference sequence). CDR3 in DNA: TGTGCCAGCAGCTTGCCCCCAACACGGACAGGGGCAAGCCAGAACACTGAAGCTTTCTTT. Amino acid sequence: CASSLPPTRTGASQNTEAFF. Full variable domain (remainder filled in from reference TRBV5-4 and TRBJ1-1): ETGVTQSPTHLIKTRGQQVTLRCSSQSGHNTVSWYQQALGQGPQFIFQYYREEENGRGNFPPRFSGLQFPNYSSELNVNALELDDSALYLCASSLPPTRTGASQNTEAFFGQGTRLTVV.

CDR3 protein: CASSVGGANTGELFF. CDR3 bases: TGTGCCAGCAGCGTTGGGGGTGCGAACACCGGGGAGCTGTTTTTT. This chain links TRBV9 with TRBJ2-2, with D possibly called TRBD1 or TRBD2 (5 bases each). V was clipped by 2 bases and J by 0 bases, with 8 bases between them. The CDR3 runs 15 residues. The germline V gene has CDR1 SGDLS and CDR2 YYNGEE.

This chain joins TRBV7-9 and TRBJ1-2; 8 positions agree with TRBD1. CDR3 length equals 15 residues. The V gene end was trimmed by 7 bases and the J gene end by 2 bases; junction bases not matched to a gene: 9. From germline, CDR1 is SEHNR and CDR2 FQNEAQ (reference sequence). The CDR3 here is CASTLPGGQNYGYTF. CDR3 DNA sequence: TGTGCCAGCACCCTACCAGGGGGCCAGAACTATGGCTACACCTTC.

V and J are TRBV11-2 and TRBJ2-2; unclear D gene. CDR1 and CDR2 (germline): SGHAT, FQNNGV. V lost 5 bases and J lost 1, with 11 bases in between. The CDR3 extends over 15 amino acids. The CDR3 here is CASSPLGLNTGELFF. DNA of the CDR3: TGTGCCAGCAGCCCCTTGGGCCTGAACACCGGGGAGCTGTTTTTT.

The CDR3 here is CASSSGAEENIQYF. The CDR3 coding sequence is TGTGCCAGCAGCTCCGGAGCGGAGGAAAACATTCAGTACTTC. The rearrangement uses TRBV13 and TRBJ2-4, with D maybe TRBD2 (5 bases). This CDR3 contains 14 residues. Germline V CDR1 and CDR2: PRHDT, FYEKMQ (reference sequence). The germline V and J ends were trimmed by 4 bases and 5 bases, with 12 bases remaining between them.

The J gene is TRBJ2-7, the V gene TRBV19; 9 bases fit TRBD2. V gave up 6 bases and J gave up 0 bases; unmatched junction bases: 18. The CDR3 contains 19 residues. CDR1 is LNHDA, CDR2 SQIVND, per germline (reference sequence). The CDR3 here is CASRGSGEATSGFSYEQYF. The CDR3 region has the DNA TGTGCCAGTAGGGGTTCGGGTGAGGCGACTAGCGGCTTCTCCTACGAGCAGTACTTC.

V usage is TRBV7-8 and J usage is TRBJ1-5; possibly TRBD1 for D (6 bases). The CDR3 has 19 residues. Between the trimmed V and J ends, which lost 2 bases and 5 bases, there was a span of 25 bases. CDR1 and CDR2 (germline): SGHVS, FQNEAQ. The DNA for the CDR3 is TGTGCCAGCAGCTTATCCCAATCATCAGGGGAGGGGGGGGATCAGCCCCAGCATTTT. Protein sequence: CASSLSQSSGEGGDQPQHF.

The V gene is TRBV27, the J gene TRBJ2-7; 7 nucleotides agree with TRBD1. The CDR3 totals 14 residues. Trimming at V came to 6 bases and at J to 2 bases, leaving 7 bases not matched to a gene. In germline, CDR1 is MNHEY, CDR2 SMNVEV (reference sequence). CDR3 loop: CASSPDRSAYEQYF. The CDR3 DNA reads TGTGCCAGCAGCCCGGACAGGTCAGCCTACGAGCAGTACTTC.

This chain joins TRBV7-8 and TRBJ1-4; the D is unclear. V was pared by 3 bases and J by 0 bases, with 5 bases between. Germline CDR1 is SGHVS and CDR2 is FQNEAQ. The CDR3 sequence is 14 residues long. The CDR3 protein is CASSLDATNEKLFF. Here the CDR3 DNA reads TGTGCCAGCAGCTTGGATGCAACTAATGAAAAACTGTTTTTT. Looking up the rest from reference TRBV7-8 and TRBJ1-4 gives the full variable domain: GAGVSQSPRYKVAKRGQDVALRCDPISGHVSLFWYQQALGQGPEFLTYFQNEAQLDKSGLPSDRFFAERPEGSVSTLKIQRTQQEDSAVYLCASSLDATNEKLFFGSGTQLSVL.

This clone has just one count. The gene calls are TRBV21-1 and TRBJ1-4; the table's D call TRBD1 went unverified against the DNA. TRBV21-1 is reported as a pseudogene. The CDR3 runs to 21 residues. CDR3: CASSKRVGSGQGYAGHLELFF. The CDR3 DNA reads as TGTGCCAGCAGCAAGCGGGTGGGGTCGGGACAGGGGTATGCGGGTCACTTGGAACTGTTTTTT.

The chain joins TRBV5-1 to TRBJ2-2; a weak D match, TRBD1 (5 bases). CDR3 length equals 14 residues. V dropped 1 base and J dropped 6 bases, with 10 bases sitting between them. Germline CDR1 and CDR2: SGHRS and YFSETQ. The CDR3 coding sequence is TGCGCCAGCAGCTTGCTAGGGGCGGCCGGGGAGCTGTTTTTT. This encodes CASSLLGAAGELFF.

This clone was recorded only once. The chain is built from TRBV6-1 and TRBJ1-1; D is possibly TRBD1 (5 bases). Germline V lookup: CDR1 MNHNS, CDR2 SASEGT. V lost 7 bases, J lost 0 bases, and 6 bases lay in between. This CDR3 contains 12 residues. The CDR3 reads CASKQVNTEAFF. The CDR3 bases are TGTGCCAGCAAACAGGTGAACACTGAAGCTTTCTTT.

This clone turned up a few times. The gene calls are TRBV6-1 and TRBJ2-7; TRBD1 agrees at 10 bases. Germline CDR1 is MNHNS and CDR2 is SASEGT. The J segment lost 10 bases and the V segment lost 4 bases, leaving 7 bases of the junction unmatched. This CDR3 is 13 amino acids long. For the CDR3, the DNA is TGTGCCAGCAGTGCGATTGGGACAGGGGATCAGTACTTC. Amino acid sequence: CASSAIGTGDQYF.

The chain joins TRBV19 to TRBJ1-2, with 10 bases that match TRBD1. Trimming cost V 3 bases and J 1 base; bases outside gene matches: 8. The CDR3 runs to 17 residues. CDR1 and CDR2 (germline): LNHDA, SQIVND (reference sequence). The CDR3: CASSIPRTGGDNYGYTF. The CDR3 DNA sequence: TGTGCCAGTAGTATCCCCCGGACAGGGGGGGATAACTATGGCTACACCTTC.

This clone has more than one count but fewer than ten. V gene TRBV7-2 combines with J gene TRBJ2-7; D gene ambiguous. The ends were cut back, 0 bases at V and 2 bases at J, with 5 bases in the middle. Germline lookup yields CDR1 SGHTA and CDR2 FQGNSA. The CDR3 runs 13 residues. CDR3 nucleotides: TGTGCCAGCAGCTTAGCCAGGACCTACGAGCAGTACTTC. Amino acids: CASSLARTYEQYF. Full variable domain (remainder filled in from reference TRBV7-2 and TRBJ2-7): GAGVSQSPSNKVTEKGKDVELRCDPISGHTALYWYRQSLGQGLEFLIYFQGNSAPDKSGLPSDRFSAERTGGSVSTLTIQRTQQEDSAVYLCASSLARTYEQYFGPGTRLTVT.

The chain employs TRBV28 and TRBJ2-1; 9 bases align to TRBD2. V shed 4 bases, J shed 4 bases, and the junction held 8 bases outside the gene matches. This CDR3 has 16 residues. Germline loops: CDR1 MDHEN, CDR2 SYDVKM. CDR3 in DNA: TGTGCCAGCAGTTCCCCAGCGGGGGGCTCTTACAATGAGCAGTTCTTC. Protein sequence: CASSSPAGGSYNEQFF.

The DNA of the CDR3 is TGTGCCACCAGCAGCGAAAGGACCCAAGGTCTCTACGCGCAGTATTTT. Translation: CATSSERTQGLYAQYF. This chain joins TRBV15 and TRBJ2-3; no firm D call. The germline V gene has CDR1 LNHNV and CDR2 YYDKDF (reference sequence). V was clipped by 3 bases and J by 10 bases, with 23 bases between them. This CDR3 region has 16 residues.

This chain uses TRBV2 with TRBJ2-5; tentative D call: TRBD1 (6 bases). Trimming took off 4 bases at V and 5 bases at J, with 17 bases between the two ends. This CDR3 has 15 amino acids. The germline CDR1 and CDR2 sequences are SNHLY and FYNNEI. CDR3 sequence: CASSVLTGTSETQYF. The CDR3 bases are TGTGCCAGCAGTGTTCTCACAGGGACGAGCGAGACCCAGTACTTC.

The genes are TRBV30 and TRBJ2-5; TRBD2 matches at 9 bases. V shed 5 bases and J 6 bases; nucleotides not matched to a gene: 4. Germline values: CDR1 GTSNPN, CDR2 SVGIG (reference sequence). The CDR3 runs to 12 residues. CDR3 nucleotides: TGTGCCTGGGGCGGGGGGGTGAAGACCCAGTACTTC. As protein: CAWGGGVKTQYF.